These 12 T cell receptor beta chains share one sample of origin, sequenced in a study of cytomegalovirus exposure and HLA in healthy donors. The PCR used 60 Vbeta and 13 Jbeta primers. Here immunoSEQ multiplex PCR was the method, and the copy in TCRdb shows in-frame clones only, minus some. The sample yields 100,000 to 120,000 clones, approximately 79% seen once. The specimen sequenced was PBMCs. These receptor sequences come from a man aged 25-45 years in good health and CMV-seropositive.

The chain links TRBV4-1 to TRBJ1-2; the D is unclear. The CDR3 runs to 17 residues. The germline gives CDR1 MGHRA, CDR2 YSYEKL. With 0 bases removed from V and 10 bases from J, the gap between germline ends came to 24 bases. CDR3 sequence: CASSQDLKKNAIFAYTF. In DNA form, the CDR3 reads TGCGCCAGCAGCCAAGATTTAAAGAAGAACGCTATCTTTGCCTACACCTTC.

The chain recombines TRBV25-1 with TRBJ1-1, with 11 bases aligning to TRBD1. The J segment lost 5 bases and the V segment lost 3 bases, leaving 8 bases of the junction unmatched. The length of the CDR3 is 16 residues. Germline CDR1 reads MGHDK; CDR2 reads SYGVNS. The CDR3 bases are TGTGCCAGCAGTGACCCCTTGGACAGGGGGCGGACTGAAGCTTTCTTT. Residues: CASSDPLDRGRTEAFF.

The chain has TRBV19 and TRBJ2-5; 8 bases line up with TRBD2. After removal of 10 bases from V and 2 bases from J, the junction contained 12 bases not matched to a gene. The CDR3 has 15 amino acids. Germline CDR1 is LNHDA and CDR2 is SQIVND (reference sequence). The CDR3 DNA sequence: TGTGCCACTCGGGGCAGCGGGGGCCCTCAAGAGACCCAGTACTTC. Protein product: CATRGSGGPQETQYF.

In DNA, the CDR3 is TGTGCCAGCAGTCCCCAGGGCATAACTTTCAAGGGCTACACCTTC. Translating gives CASSPQGITFKGYTF. The J gene is TRBJ1-2, the V gene TRBV27; the D gene is possibly TRBD1 (5 bases). The CDR3 spans 15 residues. V was shortened by 5 bases and J by 8 bases, with 21 bases between the two germline ends. CDR1 and CDR2 from the germline V gene are MNHEY and SMNVEV (reference sequence).

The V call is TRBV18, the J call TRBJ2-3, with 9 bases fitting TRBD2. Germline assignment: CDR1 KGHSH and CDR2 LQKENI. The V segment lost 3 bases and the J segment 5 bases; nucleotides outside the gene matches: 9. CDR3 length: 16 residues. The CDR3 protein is CASSPGAGGRGDTQYF. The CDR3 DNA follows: TGTGCCAGCTCACCGGGAGCGGGGGGCCGGGGAGATACGCAGTATTTT. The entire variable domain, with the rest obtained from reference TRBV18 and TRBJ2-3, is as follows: NAGVMQNPRHLVRRRGQEARLRCSPMKGHSHVYWYRQLPEEGLKFMVYLQKENIIDESGMPKERFSAEFPKEGPSILRIQQVVRGDSAAYFCASSPGAGGRGDTQYFGPGTRLTVL.

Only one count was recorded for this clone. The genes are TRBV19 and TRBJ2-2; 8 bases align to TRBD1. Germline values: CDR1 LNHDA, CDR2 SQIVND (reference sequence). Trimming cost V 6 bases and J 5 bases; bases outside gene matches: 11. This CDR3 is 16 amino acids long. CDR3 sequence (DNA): TGTGCCAGTAGGCGAGGGACAGGTGCGTGGACCGGGGAGCTGTTTTTT. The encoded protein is CASRRGTGAWTGELFF.

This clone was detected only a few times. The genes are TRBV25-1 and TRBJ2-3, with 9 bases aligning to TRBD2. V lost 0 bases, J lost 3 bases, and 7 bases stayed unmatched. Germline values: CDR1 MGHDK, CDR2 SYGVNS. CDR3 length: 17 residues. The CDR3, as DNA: TGTGCCAGCAGTGAATATTTGGCGGGGGGGTTGACAGATACGCAGTATTTT. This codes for CASSEYLAGGLTDTQYF.

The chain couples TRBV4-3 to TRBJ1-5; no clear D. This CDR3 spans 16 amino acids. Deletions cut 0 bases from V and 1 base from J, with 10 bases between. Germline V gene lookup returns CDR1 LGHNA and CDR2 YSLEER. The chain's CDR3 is CASSQDWAVSNQPQHF. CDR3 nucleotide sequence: TGCGCCAGCAGCCAAGACTGGGCAGTCAGCAATCAGCCCCAGCATTTT.

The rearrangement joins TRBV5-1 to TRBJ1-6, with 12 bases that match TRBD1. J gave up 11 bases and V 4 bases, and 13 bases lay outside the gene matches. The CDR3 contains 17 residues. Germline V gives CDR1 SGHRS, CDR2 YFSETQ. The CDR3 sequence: CASSATSGTGGVPPLHF. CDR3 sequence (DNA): TGCGCCAGCAGCGCCACGTCCGGGACAGGGGGCGTACCACCCCTCCACTTT.

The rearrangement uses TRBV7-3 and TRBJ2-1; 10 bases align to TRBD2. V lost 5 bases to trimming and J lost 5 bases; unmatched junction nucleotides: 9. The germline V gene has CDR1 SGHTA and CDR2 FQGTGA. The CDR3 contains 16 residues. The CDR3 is CASSLRAGGLNNEQFF. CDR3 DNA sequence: TGTGCCAGCAGCCTGAGAGCGGGGGGGCTGAACAATGAGCAGTTCTTC. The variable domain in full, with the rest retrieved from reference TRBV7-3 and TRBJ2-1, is GAGVSQTPSNKVTEKGKYVELRCDPISGHTALYWYRQSLGQGPEFLIYFQGTGAADDSGLPNDRFFAVRPEGSVSTLKIQRTERGDSAVYLCASSLRAGGLNNEQFFGPGTRLTVL.

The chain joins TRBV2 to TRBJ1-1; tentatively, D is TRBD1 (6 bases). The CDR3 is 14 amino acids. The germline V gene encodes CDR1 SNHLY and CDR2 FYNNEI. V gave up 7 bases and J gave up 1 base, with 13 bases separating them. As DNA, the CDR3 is TGTGCCAGCAAAAAATCGGGACAGAACACTGAAGCTTTCTTT. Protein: CASKKSGQNTEAFF.

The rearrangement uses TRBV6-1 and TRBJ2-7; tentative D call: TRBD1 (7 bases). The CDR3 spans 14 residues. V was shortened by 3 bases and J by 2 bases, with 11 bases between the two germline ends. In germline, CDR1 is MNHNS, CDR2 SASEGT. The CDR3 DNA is TGTGCCAGCAGTGAGCGGGACAGCCCCTACGAGCAGTACTTC. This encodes CASSERDSPYEQYF.